Described below is a single T cell receptor beta chain sequence and its context. Its cognate antigen is unknown. TCR beta sequences were obtained from blood CD8+ and CD4+ T cells. These data belong to a study of CD8 T cells in Susac syndrome. Study-wide background: Sequenced Susac syndrome patients included roughly six with active disease and eight who were in remission. Study results and caveats: Clonal expansion was missing from Susac syndrome CD4+ T cell repertoires.

V was shortened by 5 bases and J by 8 bases, with 10 bases between the two germline ends. This CDR3 spans 12 amino acids. The V gene's germline CDR1 is SEHNR and CDR2 FQNEAQ (reference sequence). RNA was extracted with the RNeasy kit, and a quantity of roughly 0.5 to 1 ug was reverse transcribed using random hexamers. An immunoSEQ multiplex PCR generated amplified TCR beta CDR3 products spanning 54 Vbeta and 13 Jbeta. TCRdb re-analysed the immunoSEQ multiplex PCR reads in MiXCR, keeping a single row per CDR3 protein. The sample contains approximately 260,000 distinct CDR3 sequences, almost 97% of which appear only once.

The chain joins TRBV7-9 to TRBJ2-1; either TRBD1 or TRBD2 may fit D (5 bases each). Source material: CD4+ T cells from PBMCs. This TCR was sampled from a human donor with Susac syndrome. The CDR3 loop is CASSRDPDEQFF. For the CDR3, the DNA is TGTGCCAGCAGCCGGGACCCAGATGAGCAGTTCTTC.